This entry describes one T cell receptor (beta chain). As handled by the study authors: Estimation of nucleated cell counts was performed using reference gene primer amplification. Using immunoSEQ multiplex PCR, the repertoire was profiled, and TCRdb retains in-frame clones only, with some absent. V and J calls plus clone size are reproduced from that table; the DNA served to infer D and trimming. Seen here are about 110,000 clones, over 75% observed once, and the top ten hold approximately 30%. This specimen belongs to a study of blood T cell repertoires in COVID-19. Study overall: Donors in the United States, Italy and Spain gave samples during acute or convalescent COVID-19. From T cells, B-cell-depleted T cells, or PBMCs came the material, which was cDNA or gDNA.

This CDR3 has 14 residues. V trimming: 6 bases; J trimming: 7 bases; junction bases outside the gene matches: 8. CDR1 and CDR2 from the germline V gene are SNHLY and FYNNEI. Sequenced: peripheral blood. This TCR came from a woman of 80 years or more with acute or convalescent COVID-19. This rearrangement joins TRBV2 to TRBJ2-7, with 11 bases lining up with TRBD1. The CDR3 DNA sequence: TGTGCCAGCAGGCCCGGGACAGGGGGAGGAGAGCAGTACTTC. This sequence encodes CASRPGTGGGEQYF.